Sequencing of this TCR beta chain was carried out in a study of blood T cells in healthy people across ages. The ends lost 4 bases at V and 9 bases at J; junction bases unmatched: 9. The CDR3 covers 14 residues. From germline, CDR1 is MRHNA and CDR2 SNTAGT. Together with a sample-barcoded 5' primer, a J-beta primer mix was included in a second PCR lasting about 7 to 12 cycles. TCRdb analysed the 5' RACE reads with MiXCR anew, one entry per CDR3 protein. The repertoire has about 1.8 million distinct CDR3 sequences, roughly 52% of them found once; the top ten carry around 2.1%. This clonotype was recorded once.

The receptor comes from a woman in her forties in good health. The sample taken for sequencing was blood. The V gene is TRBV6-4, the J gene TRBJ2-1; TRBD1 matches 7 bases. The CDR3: CASSGLHPGGEQFF. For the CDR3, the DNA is TGTGCCAGCAGTGGACTCCACCCAGGGGGTGAGCAGTTCTTC.